This TCR beta chain was recovered during a study of identical twins. TCRdb re-analysed the 5' RACE reads in MiXCR, keeping a single row per CDR3 protein. The top ten hold 7.5% to 9.5% of the sample, which has about 390,000 distinct CDR3 sequences, 8.5% to 10% seen once. Sequenced sample: naive T cells sorted from blood. The TCR comes from a woman aged 45-65 years in good health.

The CDR3 region is CASSDTAVSYEQYF. CDR3 nucleotides: TGTGCCAGCAGCGACACGGCGGTCTCCTACGAGCAGTACTTC. The chain links TRBV3-1 to TRBJ2-7; the D is unclear. There are 14 residues in the CDR3. Trimming pared 5 bases from V and 0 bases from J, leaving 11 bases between. The germline V gene encodes CDR1 LGHDT and CDR2 YNNKEL (reference sequence).